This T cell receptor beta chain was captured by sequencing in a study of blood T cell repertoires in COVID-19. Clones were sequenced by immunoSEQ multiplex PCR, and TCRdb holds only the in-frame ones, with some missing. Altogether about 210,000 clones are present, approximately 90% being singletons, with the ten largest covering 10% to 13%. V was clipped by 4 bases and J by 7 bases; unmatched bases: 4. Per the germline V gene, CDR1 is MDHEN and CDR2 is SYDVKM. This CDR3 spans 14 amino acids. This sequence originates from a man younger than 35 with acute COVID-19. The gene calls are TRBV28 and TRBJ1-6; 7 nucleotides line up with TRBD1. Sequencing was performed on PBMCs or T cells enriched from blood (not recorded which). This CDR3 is CASSYGQANSPLHF. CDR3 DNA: TGTGCCAGCAGTTATGGACAGGCAAATTCACCCCTCCACTTT.